Each of the 27 T cell receptor beta chains below was sequenced from the same sample in a study of control samples from healthy donors and cancer patients. Here immunoSEQ multiplex PCR was the method, and the copy in TCRdb shows in-frame clones only, minus some. The sample records about 120,000 clones, roughly 90% being singletons. The sample consisted of blood. These receptors were taken from a man aged 50-59 years in good health.

J is TRBJ2-7 and V is TRBV19; 8 positions match TRBD1. The V gene's germline CDR1 is LNHDA and CDR2 SQIVND (reference sequence). The trim removed 9 bases at V and 4 bases at J, leaving 14 bases unmatched. The CDR3 extends over 15 amino acids. This CDR3 is CASSPGTGPGYEQYF. The DNA for the CDR3 is TGTGCCAGCAGTCCCGGGACAGGTCCGGGGTACGAGCAGTACTTC.

This sequence joins TRBV6-5 and TRBJ1-1; D gene ambiguous. Germline lookup yields CDR1 MNHEY and CDR2 SVGAGI. The V end lost 7 bases, the J end lost 6 bases, and 15 bases lay between the germline ends. This CDR3 contains 13 residues. The CDR3 sequence: CASKEGMDSEAFF. In DNA form, the CDR3 reads TGTGCCAGCAAGGAAGGGATGGATTCTGAAGCTTTCTTT.

Notes on this clone: Other DNA sequences of this sample code for an identical CDR3. The V and J genes are TRBV6-5 and TRBJ2-3; D is perhaps TRBD1 (5 bases). V lost 2 bases, J lost 2 bases, and 8 bases lay in between. CDR1 and CDR2 (germline): MNHEY, SVGAGI. The CDR3 length is 14 residues. The CDR3 DNA follows: TGTGCCAGCAGTTACGGGGCCCTCACAGATACGCAGTATTTT. This encodes CASSYGALTDTQYF.

The chain is built from TRBV29-1 and TRBJ2-2; TRBD1 might be the D (6 bases). V lost 7 bases to trimming and J lost 1 base, with 10 bases between them. This CDR3 is 13 amino acids long. The germline gives CDR1 SQVTM, CDR2 ANQGSEA. The chain's CDR3 is CSALDRNTGELFF. The DNA for the CDR3 is TGCAGCGCCCTGGACAGGAACACCGGGGAGCTGTTTTTT.

In its sample, this clone was seen a few times. This chain uses TRBV5-1 with TRBJ1-2, with D hard to call. The germline V gene encodes CDR1 SGHRS and CDR2 YFSETQ. V lost 2 bases, J lost 1 base, and 6 bases lay in between. The CDR3 is made up of 13 amino acids. CDR3 region: CASSLDINYGYTF. In DNA, the CDR3 is TGCGCCAGCAGCTTAGACATTAACTATGGCTACACCTTC. The whole variable domain, filled in from reference TRBV5-1 and TRBJ1-2, reads KAGVTQTPRYLIKTRGQQVTLSCSPISGHRSVSWYQQTPGQGLQFLFEYFSETQRNKGNFPGRFSGRQFSNSRSEMNVSTLELGDSALYLCASSLDINYGYTFGSGTRLTVV.

The genes are TRBV5-6 and TRBJ1-1; tentative D call: TRBD1 (6 bases). The ends were cut back, 7 bases at V and 3 bases at J, with 19 bases in the middle. The germline CDR1 and CDR2 sequences are SGHDT and YYEEEE. The length of the CDR3 is 15 residues. Here the CDR3 reads CASRLGRRGYTEAFF. The CDR3 region has the DNA TGTGCCAGCCGGCTTGGTCGGAGGGGGTACACTGAAGCTTTCTTT. Based on the CDR3 plus reference TRBV5-6 and TRBJ1-1, the full variable domain is DAGVTQSPTHLIKTRGQQVTLRCSPKSGHDTVSWYQQALGQGPQFIFQYYEEEERQRGNFPDRFSGHQFPNYSSELNVNALLLGDSALYLCASRLGRRGYTEAFFGQGTRLTVV.

This CDR3 reads CASSEVEYEQYF. The DNA for the CDR3 is TGTGCCAGCAGTGAGGTTGAATACGAGCAGTACTTC. This chain joins TRBV2 and TRBJ2-7, with D uncertain. This CDR3 spans 12 amino acids. Trimming took 3 bases from V and 4 from J, leaving 7 bases between them. The germline V gene encodes CDR1 SNHLY and CDR2 FYNNEI.

V usage is TRBV13 and J usage is TRBJ2-1; D ambiguous. Between the trimmed V and J ends, which lost 1 base and 0 bases, there was a span of 7 bases. Germline CDR1 PRHDT, CDR2 FYEKMQ (reference sequence). The CDR3 sequence is 15 residues long. CDR3 amino acids: CASSLEVSSYNEQFF. The CDR3, as DNA: TGTGCCAGCAGCTTAGAAGTTAGCTCCTACAATGAGCAGTTCTTC.

J is TRBJ1-1 and V is TRBV6-5; tentative D call: TRBD1 (6 bases). The CDR3 is 14 residues long. Between the trimmed V and J ends, which lost 10 bases and 2 bases, there was a span of 17 bases. Germline lookup yields CDR1 MNHEY and CDR2 SVGAGI. The CDR3 spells CATTSRDTNTEAFF. Written as DNA, the CDR3 is TGTGCCACAACATCCCGGGACACAAACACTGAAGCTTTCTTT.

With respect to this clone: The identical CDR3 is also encoded by other nucleotide sequences in the sample. This chain uses TRBV11-2 with TRBJ2-1; TRBD2 agrees at 9 bases. This CDR3 is built from 17 residues. CDR1 is SGHAT and CDR2 is FQNNGV in the germline V gene. Losses at the gene ends were 4 bases for V and 7 bases for J; bases not matched to a gene: 14. CDR3 residues: CASSSPRSGGLYNEQFF. CDR3 DNA sequence: TGTGCCAGCAGCTCCCCTAGGAGCGGGGGGCTTTATAATGAGCAGTTCTTC. Supplemented by reference TRBV11-2 and TRBJ2-1, the full variable domain reads EAGVAQSPRYKIIEKRQSVAFWCNPISGHATLYWYQQILGQGPKLLIQFQNNGVVDDSQLPKDRFSAERLKGVDSTLKIQPAKLEDSAVYLCASSSPRSGGLYNEQFFGPGTRLTVL.

The V call is TRBV10-3, the J call TRBJ2-2; TRBD1 matches 7 bases. Trimming removed 10 bases from V and 4 bases from J; junction bases left unmatched: 15. Per the germline V gene, CDR1 is ENHRY and CDR2 is SYGVKD. The length of the CDR3 is 16 residues. In DNA, the CDR3 is TGTGCCACAGAATACAGGGGAATTGCGAGCACCGGGGAGCTGTTTTTT. As protein: CATEYRGIASTGELFF.

This chain links TRBV5-1 with TRBJ2-5; no definite D call. V was trimmed by 1 base and J by 5 bases, leaving 9 bases between them. The germline gives CDR1 SGHRS, CDR2 YFSETQ. The CDR3 has 13 amino acids. The CDR3, as DNA: TGCGCCAGCAGCTTGACAGCCGGGGAGACCCAGTACTTC. It codes for CASSLTAGETQYF.

The rearrangement joins TRBV20-1 to TRBJ2-5; perhaps TRBD1 as D (5 bases). Between the trimmed V and J ends, which lost 3 bases and 5 bases, there was a span of 16 bases. The CDR3 contains 14 residues. Germline V CDR1 and CDR2: DFQATT, SNEGSKA (reference sequence). The CDR3 nucleotides read TGCAGTGCTAGTCAGGGAAGCCCAAGTGAGACCCAGTACTTC. Its translation is CSASQGSPSETQYF.

The chain has TRBV29-1 and TRBJ2-6; D is ambiguous. V shed 6 bases and J shed 0 bases, with 6 bases lying between them. Per the germline V gene, CDR1 is SQVTM and CDR2 is ANQGSEA. CDR3 length: 13 amino acids. CDR3: CSVVNSGANVLTF. The CDR3 coding sequence is TGCAGCGTCGTTAACTCTGGGGCCAACGTCCTGACTTTC.

The chain uses TRBV12-5 and TRBJ1-5; 7 bases match TRBD1. Germline trimming cut 1 base from V and 2 bases from J; bases unmatched to any gene: 2. The CDR3 covers 15 residues. Germline V gene data show CDR1 as LGHNT and CDR2 as FRNRAP. Here the CDR3 DNA reads TGTGCTAGTGGTTTGGACGACAGGGGCAATCAGCCCCAGCATTTT. As protein: CASGLDDRGNQPQHF. The whole variable domain, remainder taken from reference TRBV12-5 and TRBJ1-5, is DARVTQTPRHKVTEMGQEVTMRCQPILGHNTVFWYRQTMMQGLELLAYFRNRAPLDDSGMPKDRFSAEMPDATLATLKIQPSEPRDSAVYFCASGLDDRGNQPQHFGDGTRLSIL.

The V gene is TRBV19, the J gene TRBJ2-2, with 10 bases matching TRBD1. CDR1 and CDR2 from the germline V gene are LNHDA and SQIVND (reference sequence). The CDR3 is 19 residues long. Trimming removed 6 bases from V and 7 bases from J; junction bases left unmatched: 20. The CDR3 region is CASSQILGTGANEGGELFF. CDR3 nucleotide sequence: TGTGCCAGTAGCCAAATACTAGGGACAGGGGCCAATGAGGGCGGGGAGCTGTTTTTT. The full variable domain, rest sourced from reference TRBV19 and TRBJ2-2, is DGGITQSPKYLFRKEGQNVTLSCEQNLNHDAMYWYRQDPGQGLRLIYYSQIVNDFQKGDIAEGYSVSREKKESFPLTVTSAQKNPTAFYLCASSQILGTGANEGGELFFGEGSRLTVL.

The rearrangement uses TRBV4-1 and TRBJ2-1, with 8 bases fitting TRBD1. Trimming took 4 bases from V and 10 from J; bases not matched to a gene: 6. This CDR3 has 13 amino acids. In germline, CDR1 is MGHRA, CDR2 YSYEKL. The CDR3 loop reads CASSRQGAREQFF. The CDR3 nucleotides read TGCGCCAGCAGCCGGCAGGGGGCTCGAGAGCAGTTCTTC.

The J gene is TRBJ2-7, the V gene TRBV5-5, with D unclear. Germline CDR1 is SGHKS and CDR2 is YYEKEE (reference sequence). This CDR3 is 14 amino acids long. Trimming took off 0 bases at V and 0 bases at J, with 7 bases between the two ends. Here the CDR3 reads CASSLGLVSYEQYF. CDR3 sequence (DNA): TGTGCCAGCAGCTTGGGGTTGGTCTCCTACGAGCAGTACTTC.

The chain links TRBV2 to TRBJ1-3, with 7 nucleotides matching TRBD1. Germline V lookup: CDR1 SNHLY, CDR2 FYNNEI. J gave up 6 bases and V 8 bases, and 10 bases lay outside the gene matches. The CDR3 runs to 14 residues. The CDR3 DNA reads as TGTGCCAGCTTCCCGGACAGGAGGTTAAACACCATATATTTT. Translating gives CASFPDRRLNTIYF. Using reference TRBV2 and TRBJ1-3 for the parts outside the CDR3, the full variable domain is EPEVTQTPSHQVTQMGQEVILRCVPISNHLYFYWYRQILGQKVEFLVSFYNNEISEKSEIFDDQFSVERPDGSNFTLKIRSTKLEDSAMYFCASFPDRRLNTIYFGEGSWLTVV.

This chain uses TRBV28 with TRBJ2-7; 7 positions match TRBD1. Germline V gene data show CDR1 as MDHEN and CDR2 as SYDVKM. J was trimmed by 3 bases and V by 6 bases; bases with no gene match: 8. The CDR3 has 14 amino acids. The CDR3 sequence is CASRSTGNVYEQYF. CDR3 nucleotide sequence: TGTGCCAGCAGGTCGACAGGGAACGTCTACGAGCAGTACTTC.

This clone was seen more than once but under ten times. This chain connects TRBV12-3 or TRBV12-4 to TRBJ1-6; no firm D call. The CDR3 contains 11 residues. V was pared by 7 bases and J by 10 bases, with 8 bases between. In nucleotides, the CDR3 is TGTGCCAGCACGGGCGGGTCACCCCTCCACTTT. It is translated as CASTGGSPLHF.

The J gene is TRBJ1-2, the V gene TRBV10-3; D call uncertain. V gave up 4 bases and J gave up 6 bases, with 21 bases separating them. The CDR3 length is 16 residues. Germline values: CDR1 ENHRY, CDR2 SYGVKD. The DNA of the CDR3 is TGTGCCATCAGTGGAGACGCTCTCGGCGGGGAACATGGCTACACCTTC. Its protein is CAISGDALGGEHGYTF.

DNA for the CDR3: TGTGCCAGCAGCACGGGAGAAAGTACTTATGGCTACACCTTC. This encodes CASSTGESTYGYTF. The rearrangement joins TRBV5-6 to TRBJ1-2; D ambiguous. V was trimmed by 4 bases and J by 5 bases, leaving 15 bases between them. The CDR3 runs 14 residues. CDR1 SGHDT and CDR2 YYEEEE come from the germline V gene.

V usage is TRBV2 and J usage is TRBJ2-5; D might be TRBD1 or TRBD2, each matching 6 bases. Germline CDR1 is SNHLY and CDR2 is FYNNEI. The CDR3 contains 13 residues. V was trimmed by 3 bases and J by 7 bases, leaving 12 bases between them. CDR3 nucleotide sequence: TGTGCCAGCAGTGACTCGGGGGCAGGGACCCAGTACTTC. This translates into CASSDSGAGTQYF.

The genes are TRBV19 and TRBJ1-1; D possibly corresponds to TRBD1 (6 bases). Germline loops: CDR1 LNHDA, CDR2 SQIVND (reference sequence). The CDR3 covers 13 residues. V lost 8 bases and J lost 3, with 13 bases in between. The CDR3 DNA reads as TGTGCCAGTCTCCTTACAGGGTACACTGAAGCTTTCTTT. Translated: CASLLTGYTEAFF.

V gene TRBV7-9 combines with J gene TRBJ2-7, with 7 nucleotides matching TRBD1. The J segment lost 4 bases and the V segment lost 1 base, leaving 4 bases of the junction unmatched. This CDR3 region has 14 residues. Germline loops: CDR1 SEHNR, CDR2 FQNEAQ (reference sequence). CDR3 in amino acids: CASSLVGTEYEQYF. The CDR3 DNA sequence: TGTGCCAGCAGCTTAGTAGGGACAGAATACGAGCAGTACTTC.

This clone was detected only a few times. J is TRBJ2-3 and V is TRBV9; D call uncertain. The CDR3 length is 14 residues. V lost 1 base, J lost 2 bases, and 8 bases lay in between. Germline CDR1 reads SGDLS; CDR2 reads YYNGEE. The CDR3 DNA follows: TGTGCCAGCAGCGTATCGGGCAACACAGATACGCAGTATTTT. Amino acid sequence: CASSVSGNTDTQYF.